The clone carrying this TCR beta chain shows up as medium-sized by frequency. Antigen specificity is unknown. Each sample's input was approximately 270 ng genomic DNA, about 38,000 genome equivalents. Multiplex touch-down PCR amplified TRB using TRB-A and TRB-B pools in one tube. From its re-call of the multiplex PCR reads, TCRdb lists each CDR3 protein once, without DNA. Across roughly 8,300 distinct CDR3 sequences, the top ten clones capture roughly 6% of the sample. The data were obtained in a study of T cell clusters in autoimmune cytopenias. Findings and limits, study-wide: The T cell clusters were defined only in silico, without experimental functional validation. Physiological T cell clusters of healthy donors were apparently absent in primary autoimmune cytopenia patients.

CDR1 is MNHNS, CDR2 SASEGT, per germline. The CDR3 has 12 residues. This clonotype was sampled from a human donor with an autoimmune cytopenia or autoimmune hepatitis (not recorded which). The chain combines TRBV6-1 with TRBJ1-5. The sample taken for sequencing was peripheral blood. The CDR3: CASGNSNQPQHF.